Following are 5 T cell receptor beta chains from one sample sequenced in a study of blood T cell repertoires in COVID-19 (dated by TCRdb to about 2020). Library preparation used the immunoSEQ multiplex PCR assay. TCRdb's version of the immuneACCESS table is confined to in-frame rearrangements and falls short of the full clone set. An unresolved V gene accounts for under half of the shortfall where checked; the remainder is of unknown origin. The sample table contains some 380,000 clones; only one count was recorded for roughly 90% of them. 6.5% of the sample is held by the ten biggest clonotypes. The sample comprised peripheral blood. The source is a man aged 18 to 30 with active or convalescent COVID-19.

In its sample, this clone was seen once. This sequence joins TRBV3-1 (or the pseudogene TRBV3-2) and TRBJ1-2; no definite D call. The CDR3 length is 16 residues. V was clipped by 0 bases and J by 5 bases, with 16 bases between them. Germline values: CDR1 LGHDT, CDR2 YNNKEL (reference sequence). The CDR3, as DNA: TGTGCCAGCAGCCAAGATGCTCAAGCTCCATGGTATGGCTACACCTTC. Residues: CASSQDAQAPWYGYTF.

The chain carries TRBV19 and TRBJ2-1, with 8 bases aligning to TRBD1. This CDR3 is 14 amino acids long. The germline gives CDR1 LNHDA, CDR2 SQIVND (reference sequence). V lost 3 bases to trimming and J lost 4 bases; unmatched junction nucleotides: 2. CDR3 protein: CASSIQGAYNEQFF. CDR3 in DNA: TGTGCCAGTAGTATCCAGGGGGCGTACAATGAGCAGTTCTTC.

This clone appeared a few times. The rearrangement links TRBV6-2 or TRBV6-3 to TRBJ1-6; D might be TRBD1 (5 bases). The CDR3 is 13 residues long. Trimming took off 2 bases at V and 15 bases at J, with 14 bases between the two ends. Germline V gives CDR1 MNHEY, CDR2 SVGEGT. Written as DNA, the CDR3 is TGTGCCAGCAGTTACGTCCGGGACTTTAACCTCCACTTT. It codes for CASSYVRDFNLHF.

The rearrangement uses TRBV6-2 or TRBV6-3 and TRBJ1-5; D might be TRBD1 (6 bases). The germline CDR1 and CDR2 sequences are MNHEY and SVGEGT. The CDR3 totals 19 residues. The V end was cut by 2 bases, the J end by 1 base, with 21 bases between. CDR3 coding DNA: TGTGCCAGCAGTTACCCAGGAACACAGGGAAGGTTAAGCAATCAGCCCCAGCATTTT. Encoded protein: CASSYPGTQGRLSNQPQHF.

This clone was seen more than once but under ten times. This chain joins TRBV2 and TRBJ2-1, with TRBD1 as a possible D gene (5 bases). The CDR3 runs to 14 residues. Trimming left V 8 bases short and J 3 bases short, with 14 bases between. The germline gives CDR1 SNHLY, CDR2 FYNNEI. CDR3 in DNA: TGTGCCAGCGAATTTCAGGGAATCTACAATGAGCAGTTCTTC. Protein product: CASEFQGIYNEQFF.